The T cell receptor beta chain described here comes from a study of blood T cell repertoires in COVID-19. Turning to the study itself: Resolution of symptoms, clearance, or two negative PCRs was present in recovered Cohort 3 donors.

V shed 6 bases and J 9 bases; nucleotides not matched to a gene: 3. CDR1 is LGHDT, CDR2 YNNKEL, per germline (reference sequence). CDR3 length: 13 amino acids. Only in-frame clones appear in the TCRdb table, and some are missing; sequencing was by immunoSEQ multiplex PCR. The sample yields about 360,000 clones, over 75% seen once. This clonotype was obtained from a man aged 35 to 55 in a cohort exposed to, infected with or recovered from COVID-19 (not recorded which). The specimen sequenced was PBMCs or T cells enriched from blood (not recorded which). V usage is TRBV3-1 (or the pseudogene TRBV3-2) and J usage is TRBJ2-1; TRBD2 agrees at 12 bases. CDR3: CASRRGLAGEQFF. The CDR3 nucleotides are TGTGCCAGCAGGAGGGGACTAGCGGGTGAGCAGTTCTTC.